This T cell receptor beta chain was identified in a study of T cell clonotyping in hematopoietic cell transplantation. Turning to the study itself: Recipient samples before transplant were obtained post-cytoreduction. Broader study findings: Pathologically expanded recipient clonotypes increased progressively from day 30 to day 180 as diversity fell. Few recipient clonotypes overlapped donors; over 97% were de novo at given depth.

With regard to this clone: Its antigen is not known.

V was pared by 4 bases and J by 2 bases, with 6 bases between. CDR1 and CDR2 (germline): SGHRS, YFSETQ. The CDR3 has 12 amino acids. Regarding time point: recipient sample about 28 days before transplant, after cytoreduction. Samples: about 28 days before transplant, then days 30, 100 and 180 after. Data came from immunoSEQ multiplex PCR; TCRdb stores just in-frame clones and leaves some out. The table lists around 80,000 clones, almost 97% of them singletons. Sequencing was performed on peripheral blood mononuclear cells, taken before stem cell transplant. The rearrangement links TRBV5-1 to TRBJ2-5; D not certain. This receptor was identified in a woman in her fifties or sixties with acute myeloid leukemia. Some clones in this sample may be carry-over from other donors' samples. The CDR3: CASSRLQETQYF. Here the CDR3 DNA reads TGCGCCAGCAGCAGGCTGCAAGAGACCCAGTACTTC.